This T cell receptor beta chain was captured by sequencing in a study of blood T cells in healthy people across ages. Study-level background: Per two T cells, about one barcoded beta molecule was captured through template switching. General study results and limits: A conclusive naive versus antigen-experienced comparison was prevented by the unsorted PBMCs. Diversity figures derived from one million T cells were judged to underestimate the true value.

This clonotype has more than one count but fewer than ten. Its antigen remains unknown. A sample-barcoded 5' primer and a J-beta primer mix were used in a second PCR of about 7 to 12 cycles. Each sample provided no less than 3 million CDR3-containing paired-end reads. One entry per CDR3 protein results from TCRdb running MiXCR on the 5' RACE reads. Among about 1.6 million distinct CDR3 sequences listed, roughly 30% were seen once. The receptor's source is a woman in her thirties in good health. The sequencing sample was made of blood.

In DNA form, the CDR3 reads TGTGCCGTCACCAGTAGCGGAAATTACGAGCAGTACTTC. Translated, it gives CAVTSSGNYEQYF. The V gene is TRBV10-3, the J gene TRBJ2-7; a possible D gene is TRBD2 (6 bases). Looked up from germline, CDR1 is ENHRY and CDR2 is SYGVKD. The CDR3 runs to 13 residues. The V and J ends lost 11 bases and 4 bases respectively, with 18 bases between them.